A selection of T cell receptor beta chains follows, all from one sample in a study of blood T cell repertoires in COVID-19. Sequencing used immunoSEQ multiplex PCR; TCRdb keeps in-frame clones, though not all of them. The sample holds about 74,000 clones; 80% to 90% are singletons and the top ten take approximately 1.9%. Sequencing was carried out using peripheral blood. The receptors come from a woman of 80 years or more with active or convalescent COVID-19. CDR3s include the opening cysteine and the closing phenylalanine or tryptophan. The D gene is left open where the match is weak. Not all rows give a size; the values are once, few, many and, for expanded clones, a class.

d_gene: .; abundance: .; j_gene: TRBJ2-1; v_gene: TRBV11-3; CDR3nt: TGTGCCAGCAGCTCCCAAACAGGCCCCTACAATGAGCAGTTCTTC; CDR3aa: CASSSQTGPYNEQFF
d_gene: TRBD1; abundance: .; j_gene: TRBJ2-2; v_gene: TRBV5-6; CDR3nt: TGTGCCAGCAGCTTTTTCAGGGGGCCCGACACCGGGGAGCTGTTTTTT; CDR3aa: CASSFFRGPDTGELFF
d_gene: .; abundance: .; j_gene: TRBJ2-2; v_gene: TRBV10-3; CDR3nt: TGTGCCATCAGTGGTCGGCGGGAAGCCACCGGGGAGCTGTTTTTT; CDR3aa: CAISGRREATGELFF
d_gene: .; abundance: once; j_gene: TRBJ1-2; v_gene: TRBV27; CDR3nt: TGTGCCAGCAGTTTTGGGCAAACGTATGGCTACACCTTC; CDR3aa: CASSFGQTYGYTF
d_gene: .; abundance: .; j_gene: TRBJ1-5; v_gene: TRBV19; CDR3nt: TGTGCCAGTAGTATCGGAGGGGAAGGACAGCCCCAGCATTTT; CDR3aa: CASSIGGEGQPQHF
d_gene: TRBD1; abundance: .; j_gene: TRBJ2-6; v_gene: TRBV6-6; CDR3nt: TGTGCCAGCAGTCCCTCAACAGGGGGCGCTGGCGGGGCCAACGTCCTGACTTTC; CDR3aa: CASSPSTGGAGGANVLTF
d_gene: TRBD2; abundance: .; j_gene: TRBJ2-3; v_gene: TRBV4-3; CDR3nt: TGCGCCAGCAGCCAAGGGGGCGGGGGGGCCCCAGATACGCAGTATTTT; CDR3aa: CASSQGGGGAPDTQYF
d_gene: .; abundance: .; j_gene: TRBJ1-6; v_gene: TRBV6-5; CDR3nt: TGTGCCACCCTCGGAGACTCACCCCTCCACTTT; CDR3aa: CATLGDSPLHF
d_gene: TRBD2; abundance: .; j_gene: TRBJ2-3; v_gene: TRBV29-1; CDR3nt: TGCAGCGTTGAACGGACTAGCGTCTCAGATACGCAGTATTTT; CDR3aa: CSVERTSVSDTQYF
d_gene: TRBD1; abundance: .; j_gene: TRBJ1-1; v_gene: TRBV15; CDR3nt: TGTGCCACCAGCAGGACAGGGGGCACTGAAGCTTTCTTT; CDR3aa: CATSRTGGTEAFF
d_gene: TRBD1; abundance: .; j_gene: TRBJ1-5; v_gene: TRBV28; CDR3nt: TGTGCCAGCAGTTTCTCAGGGGGTAGCAATCAGCCCCAGCATTTT; CDR3aa: CASSFSGGSNQPQHF
d_gene: .; abundance: .; j_gene: TRBJ2-2; v_gene: TRBV5-1; CDR3nt: TGCGCCAGCAGTTTCTCCTCTCACAGGGACACCGGGGAGCTGTTTTTT; CDR3aa: CASSFSSHRDTGELFF
d_gene: .; abundance: .; j_gene: TRBJ2-5; v_gene: TRBV6-1; CDR3nt: TGTGCCAGCAGTGCCATTGGACAGCCCATACAAGAGACCCAGTACTTC; CDR3aa: CASSAIGQPIQETQYF
d_gene: TRBD2; abundance: .; j_gene: TRBJ2-2; v_gene: TRBV5-1; CDR3nt: TGCGCCAGCAGCTTTACTAGCGGGAACACCGGGGAGCTGTTTTTT; CDR3aa: CASSFTSGNTGELFF
d_gene: TRBD1; abundance: once; j_gene: TRBJ1-2; v_gene: TRBV2; CDR3nt: TGTGCCAGCAGTGAACGGGACAGGGGGACCTATGGCTACACCTTC; CDR3aa: CASSERDRGTYGYTF
d_gene: .; abundance: once; j_gene: TRBJ1-1; v_gene: TRBV6-5; CDR3nt: TGTGCCAGCACCGAAGGGACATCGAACACTGAAGCTTTCTTT; CDR3aa: CASTEGTSNTEAFF
d_gene: .; abundance: .; j_gene: TRBJ2-1; v_gene: TRBV11-2; CDR3nt: TGTGCCAGCAGCTTGACGTCCACAGGGTCCTACTATTCCTACAATGAGCAGTTCTTC; CDR3aa: CASSLTSTGSYYSYNEQFF
d_gene: TRBD2; abundance: once; j_gene: TRBJ2-2; v_gene: TRBV5-1; CDR3nt: TGCGCCAGCAGCGTACTAGCGGCCACCGGGGAGCTGTTTTTT; CDR3aa: CASSVLAATGELFF
d_gene: .; abundance: .; j_gene: TRBJ1-1; v_gene: TRBV30; CDR3nt: TGTGCCTGGAGTTTGACAGCGAACACTGAAGCTTTCTTT; CDR3aa: CAWSLTANTEAFF
d_gene: TRBD1; abundance: few; j_gene: TRBJ2-7; v_gene: TRBV7-6; CDR3nt: TGTGCCAGCAGCTTAGCAAGGGGACAGGGTAGTCGCGAGCAGTACTTC; CDR3aa: CASSLARGQGSREQYF
d_gene: .; abundance: .; j_gene: TRBJ1-6; v_gene: TRBV10-3; CDR3nt: TGTGCCATCAGTGAGCCACGGGGATCCTATAATTCACCCCTCCACTTT; CDR3aa: CAISEPRGSYNSPLHF
d_gene: .; abundance: .; j_gene: TRBJ2-7; v_gene: TRBV5-1; CDR3nt: TGCGCCAGGCACTTTAACGAGCAGTACTTC; CDR3aa: CARHFNEQYF
d_gene: .; abundance: .; j_gene: TRBJ2-2; v_gene: TRBV11-3; CDR3nt: TGTGCCAGCAGCTTCTTAGCGTCGAACACCGGGGAGCTGTTTTTT; CDR3aa: CASSFLASNTGELFF
d_gene: .; abundance: .; j_gene: TRBJ1-4; v_gene: TRBV5-1; CDR3nt: TGCGCCAGCAGCTTGGACAGGGCTAATGAAAAACTGTTTTTT; CDR3aa: CASSLDRANEKLFF
d_gene: .; abundance: once; j_gene: TRBJ2-7; v_gene: TRBV11-3; CDR3nt: TGTGCCAGCAGCTTAGCCGGGGTCGAGCAGTACTTC; CDR3aa: CASSLAGVEQYF
d_gene: .; abundance: .; j_gene: TRBJ1-5; v_gene: TRBV6-6; CDR3nt: TGTGCCAGCAGCTCTTTCGGGGGGGTTAGCAATCAGCCCCAGCATTTT; CDR3aa: CASSSFGGVSNQPQHF